The sample holds many counts of the clone carrying this T cell receptor beta chain. These data originate in a study of neurological immune-mediated disorders. The germline CDR1 and CDR2 sequences are SQVTM and ANQGSEA. V dropped 7 bases and J dropped 8; count of bases not matched to a gene: 8. The CDR3 loop spans 13 amino acids. TCRdb ran MiXCR on the 5' RACE reads and lists one entry per CDR3 protein. The data contain 26,000 or so distinct CDR3 sequences, more than 6.5% of them singletons. The unsorted libraries were produced from 2 million PBMCs held at -80 C. The TCR was taken from a woman in her forties or fifties in good health. The chain recombines TRBV29-1 with TRBJ1-4; 9 bases fit TRBD1. The sequenced material came from PBMCs. CDR3 protein: CSADRGSGEKLFF. CDR3 bases: TGCAGCGCCGACAGGGGGTCGGGCGAAAAACTGTTTTTT. Supplemented by reference TRBV29-1 and TRBJ1-4, the full variable domain reads SAVISQKPSRDICQRGTSLTIQCQVDSQVTMMFWYRQQPGQSLTLIATANQGSEATYESGFVIDKFPISRPNLTFSTLTVSNMSPEDSSIYLCSADRGSGEKLFFGSGTQLSVL.